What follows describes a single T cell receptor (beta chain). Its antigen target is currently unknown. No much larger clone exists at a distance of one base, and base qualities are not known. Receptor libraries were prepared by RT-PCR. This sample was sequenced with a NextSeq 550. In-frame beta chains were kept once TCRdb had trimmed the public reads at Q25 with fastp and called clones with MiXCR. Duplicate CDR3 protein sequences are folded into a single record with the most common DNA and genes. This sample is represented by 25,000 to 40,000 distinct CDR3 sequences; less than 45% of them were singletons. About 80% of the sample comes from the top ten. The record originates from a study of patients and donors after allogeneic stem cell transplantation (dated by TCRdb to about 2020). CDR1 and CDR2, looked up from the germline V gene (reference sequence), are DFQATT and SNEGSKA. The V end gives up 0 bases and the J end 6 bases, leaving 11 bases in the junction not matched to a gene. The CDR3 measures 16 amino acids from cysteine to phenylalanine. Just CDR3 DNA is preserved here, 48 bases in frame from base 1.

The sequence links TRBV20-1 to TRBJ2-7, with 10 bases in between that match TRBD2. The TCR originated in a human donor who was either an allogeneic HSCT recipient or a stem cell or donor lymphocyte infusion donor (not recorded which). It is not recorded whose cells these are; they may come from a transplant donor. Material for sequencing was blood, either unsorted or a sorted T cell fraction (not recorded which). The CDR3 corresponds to CSARDLIAGGRFEQYF. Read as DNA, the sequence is TGCAGTGCTAGAGACCTCATAGCGGGAGGCCGGTTCGAGCAGTACTTC.